The 21 T cell receptor beta chains reported below all come from one sample, sequenced in a study of shared clonotypes between healthy human individuals. The assay was immunoSEQ multiplex PCR, and TCRdb's table has in-frame clones only and misses some. The sample carries approximately 620,000 clones, about 96% recorded once. Sequenced material: naive CD4+ T cells sorted from blood. Subset indicated: CD45RA+ positively selected. The receptors come from a woman younger than 45 in good health.

This chain uses TRBV7-6 with TRBJ2-7, with D uncertain. The V and J ends lost 6 bases and 2 bases respectively, with 14 bases between them. The CDR3 extends over 14 amino acids. Germline CDR1 SGHVS, CDR2 FNYEAQ. The CDR3 DNA reads TGTGCCAGCAGTCCCCGACGGTCCCCCTACGAGCAGTACTTC. This translates into CASSPRRSPYEQYF.

V usage is TRBV6-5 and J usage is TRBJ2-3; the D is unclear. Trimming removed 10 bases from V and 4 bases from J, with 21 bases in between. The CDR3 spans 15 residues. CDR1 and CDR2 from the germline V gene are MNHEY and SVGAGI. As DNA, the CDR3 is TGTGCCACCAGAAGGTCCCTAGGACGGGCAGATACGCAGTATTTT. This translates into CATRRSLGRADTQYF.

V usage is TRBV5-6 and J usage is TRBJ2-7, with D unclear. Germline values: CDR1 SGHDT, CDR2 YYEEEE. The ends were cut back, 7 bases at V and 2 bases at J, with 19 bases in the middle. CDR3 length equals 15 residues. CDR3 in DNA: TGTGCCAGCGCATCCTTATCGTTGAATGCCTACGAGCAGTACTTC. It yields the protein CASASLSLNAYEQYF. The full variable domain, with the rest looked up from reference TRBV5-6 and TRBJ2-7, is DAGVTQSPTHLIKTRGQQVTLRCSPKSGHDTVSWYQQALGQGPQFIFQYYEEEERQRGNFPDRFSGHQFPNYSSELNVNALLLGDSALYLCASASLSLNAYEQYFGPGTRLTVT.

This clone was counted a single time. Other DNA sequences in the sample encode the same CDR3. The chain has TRBV6-1 and TRBJ2-7; possible D gene TRBD1, 6 bases. The CDR3 covers 12 residues. Trimming cost V 9 bases and J 6 bases, with 15 bases left between them. CDR1 is MNHNS, CDR2 SASEGT, per germline. Here the CDR3 DNA reads TGTGCCAGTAGTCGGCAGGGGATCGAGCAGTACTTC. Translating it yields CASSRQGIEQYF.

The chain combines TRBV29-1 with TRBJ2-5, with 7 bases aligning to TRBD2. The length of the CDR3 is 15 residues. Germline trimming cut 1 base from V and 5 bases from J; bases unmatched to any gene: 10. The germline CDR1 and CDR2 sequences are SQVTM and ANQGSEA. DNA for the CDR3: TGCAGCGTTGAAGGTGGGCGGGAGCTCGGCGAGACCCAGTACTTC. This sequence encodes CSVEGGRELGETQYF.

The chain combines TRBV4-1 with TRBJ2-1; D is undetermined. V lost 0 bases and J 10 bases, leaving 10 bases between the germline ends. Germline-derived CDR1 and CDR2 are MGHRA and YSYEKL. CDR3 length equals 13 residues. DNA of the CDR3: TGCGCCAGCAGCCAAGATGAAGGACGGGAGCAGTTCTTC. Its protein product is CASSQDEGREQFF.

V usage is TRBV6-5 and J usage is TRBJ1-4; tentative D call: TRBD1 (6 bases). V lost 6 bases, J lost 4 bases, and 15 bases lay in between. There are 15 residues in the CDR3. From germline, CDR1 is MNHEY and CDR2 SVGAGI. CDR3 nucleotides: TGTGCCAGCAGCTCCTCAGGGGTGATTAATGAAAAACTGTTTTTT. This gives the protein CASSSSGVINEKLFF.

This rearrangement joins TRBV28 to TRBJ1-5; D remains unclear. The V gene lost 0 bases and the J gene lost 1 base, with 1 base spanning the gap. The CDR3 spans 13 residues. CDR1 and CDR2 from the germline V gene are MDHEN and SYDVKM. This CDR3 reads CASSLWSNQPQHF. The CDR3 DNA is TGTGCCAGCAGTTTATGGAGCAATCAGCCCCAGCATTTT.

J is TRBJ2-7 and V is TRBV5-4, with 7 bases fitting TRBD2. V lost 4 bases, J lost 5 bases, and 6 bases stayed unmatched. The germline CDR1 and CDR2 sequences are SGHNT and YYREEE (reference sequence). The CDR3 has 13 residues. CDR3 residues: CASSRPGGDEQYF. As DNA, the CDR3 is TGTGCCAGCAGCCGACCTGGGGGGGACGAGCAGTACTTC. Looking up the rest from reference TRBV5-4 and TRBJ2-7 gives the full variable domain: ETGVTQSPTHLIKTRGQQVTLRCSSQSGHNTVSWYQQALGQGPQFIFQYYREEENGRGNFPPRFSGLQFPNYSSELNVNALELDDSALYLCASSRPGGDEQYFGPGTRLTVT.

This clone was detected only once. The genes are TRBV28 and TRBJ2-1, with 9 bases that match TRBD2. CDR3 length: 16 residues. V dropped 5 bases and J dropped 1; count of bases not matched to a gene: 6. The germline V gene encodes CDR1 MDHEN and CDR2 SYDVKM. The CDR3 DNA reads TGTGCCAGCAGTACCGAGGGACTAGCATCCTACAATGAGCAGTTCTTC. Its translation is CASSTEGLASYNEQFF.

This clone was recorded once. The J gene is TRBJ2-2, the V gene TRBV10-3; the D is unclear. The CDR3 has 12 amino acids. The germline V gene encodes CDR1 ENHRY and CDR2 SYGVKD. The V gene lost 2 bases and the J gene lost 2 bases, with 0 bases spanning the gap. DNA of the CDR3: TGTGCCATCAGTGAGAACACCGGGGAGCTGTTTTTT. Translating gives CAISENTGELFF.

The chain has TRBV5-1 and TRBJ2-7; 10 positions agree with TRBD2. The J segment lost 7 bases and the V segment lost 4 bases, leaving 5 bases of the junction unmatched. The CDR3 contains 13 residues. Per germline, CDR1 SGHRS and CDR2 YFSETQ. CDR3 in amino acids: CASSTLAGVEQYF. The CDR3 DNA reads TGCGCCAGCAGCACGCTAGCGGGAGTTGAGCAGTACTTC.

CDR3 sequence: CANAQDRQETQYF. The CDR3 bases are TGTGCCAACGCACAGGACCGTCAAGAGACCCAGTACTTC. The chain carries TRBV10-3 and TRBJ2-5; TRBD1 might be the D (5 bases). Trimming pared 10 bases from V and 2 bases from J, leaving 14 bases between. The CDR3 runs 13 residues. Germline V gene data show CDR1 as ENHRY and CDR2 as SYGVKD.

The V call is TRBV28, the J call TRBJ1-3; D may be TRBD1 (5 bases). The CDR3 runs to 14 residues. The V end lost 3 bases, the J end lost 0 bases, and 6 bases lay between the germline ends. The germline V gene has CDR1 MDHEN and CDR2 SYDVKM. CDR3 in amino acids: CASSFDSSGNTIYF. The DNA of the CDR3 is TGTGCCAGCAGTTTCGACAGCTCTGGAAACACCATATATTTT.

V gene TRBV6-4 combines with J gene TRBJ1-1; 8 bases agree with TRBD1. Germline V CDR1 and CDR2: MRHNA, SNTAGT. The CDR3 has 16 amino acids. With V trimmed by 10 bases and J by 7 bases, 20 bases remained unmatched. CDR3 nucleotide sequence: TGTGCCACCTCTTTTTATCGGGTGGGACAGGAGTTTGAAGCTTTCTTT. Protein sequence: CATSFYRVGQEFEAFF.

This sequence joins TRBV15 and TRBJ2-3; D gene unclear. CDR3 length: 14 amino acids. V was shortened by 1 base and J by 2 bases, with 7 bases between the two germline ends. CDR1 is LNHNV, CDR2 YYDKDF, per germline (reference sequence). CDR3 sequence (DNA): TGTGCCACCAGCAGAGTGCTTACCACAGATACGCAGTATTTT. This sequence encodes CATSRVLTTDTQYF.

The chain joins TRBV25-1 to TRBJ2-1; 8 nucleotides line up with TRBD2. Per germline, CDR1 MGHDK and CDR2 SYGVNS. The CDR3 contains 16 residues. Unmatched junction bases numbered 10, after V lost 4 bases and J lost 5 bases. The CDR3 region has the DNA TGTGCCAGCAGTGGTTTTTTGGCGGGAGGCAACAATGAGCAGTTCTTC. This translates into CASSGFLAGGNNEQFF.

As concerns this clone: This CDR3 is also generated by other DNA sequences in the sample. This chain joins TRBV28 and TRBJ2-7, with D uncertain. Per germline, CDR1 MDHEN and CDR2 SYDVKM. Trimming cost V 5 bases and J 2 bases, with 4 bases left between them. This CDR3 region has 11 residues. The CDR3 region is CASSLAYEQYF. The CDR3 DNA follows: TGTGCCAGCAGTCTAGCCTACGAGCAGTACTTC.

This chain uses TRBV28 with TRBJ2-3; weak D call: TRBD2 (6 bases). This CDR3 is 13 amino acids long. The germline V and J ends were trimmed by 7 bases and 4 bases, with 12 bases remaining between them. The germline V gene has CDR1 MDHEN and CDR2 SYDVKM. CDR3 sequence (DNA): TGTGCCAGCAAGGGCGGGAACGCAGATACGCAGTATTTT. It specifies CASKGGNADTQYF.

The chain couples TRBV4-1 to TRBJ2-7; 9 positions match TRBD1. V shed 4 bases and J 3 bases; nucleotides not matched to a gene: 4. Germline CDR1 reads MGHRA; CDR2 reads YSYEKL. The CDR3 sequence is 14 residues long. The CDR3 here is CASSRPGQGYEQYF. The CDR3 DNA follows: TGCGCCAGCAGCCGTCCGGGACAGGGCTACGAGCAGTACTTC.

The chain carries TRBV6-1 and TRBJ1-5; D not resolved. V was trimmed by 4 bases and J by 0 bases, leaving 7 bases between them. CDR1 and CDR2 from the germline V gene are MNHNS and SASEGT. The CDR3 runs 14 residues. The CDR3 is CASSASFSNQPQHF. The CDR3 DNA is TGTGCCAGCAGTGCCAGTTTTAGCAATCAGCCCCAGCATTTT.